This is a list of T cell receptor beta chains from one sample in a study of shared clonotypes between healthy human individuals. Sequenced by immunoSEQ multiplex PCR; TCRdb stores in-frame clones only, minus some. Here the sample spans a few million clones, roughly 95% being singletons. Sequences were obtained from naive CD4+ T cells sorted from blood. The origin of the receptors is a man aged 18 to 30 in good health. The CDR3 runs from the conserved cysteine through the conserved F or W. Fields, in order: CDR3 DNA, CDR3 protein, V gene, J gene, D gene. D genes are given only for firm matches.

TGTGCCAGCAGTCCGCGGACAGGTCAAGAGACCCAGTACTTC	CASSPRTGQETQYF	TRBV28	TRBJ2-5	TRBD1
TGTGCCAGCAGCTTAGCTAATACTGAGCAGTTCTTC	CASSLANTEQFF	TRBV11-2	TRBJ2-1	NA
TGTGCCAGCAGCAGGGTTAGCGGGAAGGGGGGCAATGAGCAGTTCTTC	CASSRVSGKGGNEQFF	TRBV5-4	TRBJ2-1	TRBD2
TGTGCCAGCTCATCTAGCTCTGGGGCCAACGTCCTGACTTTC	CASSSSSGANVLTF	TRBV18	TRBJ2-6	NA
TGTGCCAGCTCACCCACCGCAGGGTACGAGCAGTACTTC	CASSPTAGYEQYF	TRBV18	TRBJ2-7	NA
TGTGCCATCGGGACTAAAACCTACAATGAGCAGTTCTTC	CAIGTKTYNEQFF	TRBV10-3	TRBJ2-1	TRBD2
TGTGCCAGCAGCTTATCAGGTCTAGCGGGTTTTGCGAACACCGGGGAGCTGTTTTTT	CASSLSGLAGFANTGELFF	TRBV13	TRBJ2-2	TRBD2
TGTGCCAGCAGACCTGGCGGGGGGGCTGGAAACACCATATATTTT	CASRPGGGAGNTIYF	TRBV6-5	TRBJ1-3	NA
TGTGCTAGTGGTTTCACCCCGGGGCCGGGGGGCAATCAGCCCCAGCATTTT	CASGFTPGPGGNQPQHF	TRBV12-5	TRBJ1-5	NA
TGTGCCTGGCGAAGTGCAACTAATGAAAAACTGTTTTTT	CAWRSATNEKLFF	TRBV30	TRBJ1-4	NA
TGCAGTGCCAAACAAGAGACCCAGTACTTC	CSAKQETQYF	TRBV20-1	TRBJ2-5	NA
TGTGCTAGTGGTTTGGTGGAGGGGGTTCTGGGGTACGAGCAGTACTTC	CASGLVEGVLGYEQYF	TRBV12-5	TRBJ2-7	NA
TGTGCCACCACCTCGGGACAGGGGGTTTCCTATAATTCACCCCTCCACTTT	CATTSGQGVSYNSPLHF	TRBV10-3	TRBJ1-6	TRBD1
TGTGCCAGCAGCTTAAACAGTCAAGAGACCCAGTACTTC	CASSLNSQETQYF	TRBV7-2	TRBJ2-5	NA
TGTGCCTGGAGTACCTCCGGGACCTTGGGTAATTCACCCCTCCACTTT	CAWSTSGTLGNSPLHF	TRBV30	TRBJ1-6	NA
TGTGCCAGCAGCTTAATTCCAGGGATATACCAAGAGACCCAGTACTTC	CASSLIPGIYQETQYF	TRBV7-9	TRBJ2-5	NA
TGTGCCAGCAGCCCTGACACCGGAAGGGGGGCTTTCTTT	CASSPDTGRGAFF	TRBV11-2	TRBJ1-1	NA
TGTGCCAGCAGCCCGGGACAGGGCCGGGGCGGCTACACCTTC	CASSPGQGRGGYTF	TRBV5-6	TRBJ1-2	TRBD1